The 16 T cell receptor beta chains in this list originate from one sample, sequenced in a study of Tregs in tolerant kidney transplant recipients. Sequenced by immunoSEQ multiplex PCR; TCRdb stores in-frame clones only, minus some. The sample shows about 66,000 clones, more than 90% of them seen only once. This specimen consisted of CD8+ T cells from blood, obtained before the transplant. Receptors originate from a human donor who received a combined kidney and bone marrow transplant.

This clone has a single count. The V and J genes are TRBV7-9 and TRBJ1-2; 7 nucleotides align to TRBD1. With V trimmed by 5 bases and J by 6 bases, 6 bases remained unmatched. Germline assignment: CDR1 SEHNR and CDR2 FQNEAQ (reference sequence). The CDR3 is made up of 13 amino acids. CDR3 DNA sequence: TGTGCCAGCAGCCCAGGGACAGTTGATGGCTACACCTTC. Translating gives CASSPGTVDGYTF.

V usage is TRBV4-2 and J usage is TRBJ1-2; possibly TRBD1 for D (5 bases). The CDR3 spans 17 residues. Germline CDR1 reads LGHNA; CDR2 reads YNFKEQ. V was cut by 0 bases and J by 1 base, with 15 bases left in between. As DNA, the CDR3 is TGTGCCAGCAGCCAAGAAATCTTTGACAGTAATAACTATGGCTACACCTTC. Translation: CASSQEIFDSNNYGYTF.

The V and J genes are TRBV4-1 and TRBJ2-1; D possibly corresponds to TRBD2 (6 bases). Trimming pared 2 bases from V and 10 bases from J, leaving 21 bases between. The CDR3 is 16 amino acids. Germline CDR1 reads MGHRA; CDR2 reads YSYEKL. Here the CDR3 reads CASSQREGLEGSEQFF. DNA for the CDR3: TGCGCCAGCAGCCAAAGAGAGGGACTCGAAGGCAGCGAGCAGTTCTTC.

This rearrangement joins TRBV19 to TRBJ1-5, with D possibly TRBD1 on 6 matching bases. This CDR3 contains 16 residues. Trimming pared 5 bases from V and 0 bases from J, leaving 14 bases between. CDR1 and CDR2 (germline): LNHDA, SQIVND (reference sequence). DNA for the CDR3: TGTGCCAGTAGTTTGAGGGACACCTATAGCAATCAGCCCCAGCATTTT. Translating it yields CASSLRDTYSNQPQHF.

The chain has TRBV5-6 and TRBJ1-1; D not resolved. The CDR3 extends over 16 amino acids. CDR1 and CDR2 from the germline V gene are SGHDT and YYEEEE. The V and J ends lost 0 bases and 0 bases respectively, with 12 bases between them. The chain's CDR3 is CASSLVTALLNTEAFF. The CDR3 DNA reads as TGTGCCAGCAGCTTGGTCACAGCACTTCTGAACACTGAAGCTTTCTTT. Drawing the rest from reference TRBV5-6 and TRBJ1-1, the complete variable domain is DAGVTQSPTHLIKTRGQQVTLRCSPKSGHDTVSWYQQALGQGPQFIFQYYEEEERQRGNFPDRFSGHQFPNYSSELNVNALLLGDSALYLCASSLVTALLNTEAFFGQGTRLTVV.

DNA of the CDR3: TGTGCCAGCAGTGGCGGGGGAGAGACCCAGTACTTC. It specifies CASSGGGETQYF. The chain carries TRBV2 and TRBJ2-5; 7 bases map to TRBD2. Germline loops: CDR1 SNHLY, CDR2 FYNNEI. The CDR3 length is 12 residues. J lost 4 bases, V lost 4 bases, and 0 bases had no gene match. The variable domain in full, with the rest retrieved from reference TRBV2 and TRBJ2-5, is EPEVTQTPSHQVTQMGQEVILRCVPISNHLYFYWYRQILGQKVEFLVSFYNNEISEKSEIFDDQFSVERPDGSNFTLKIRSTKLEDSAMYFCASSGGGETQYFGPGTRLLVL.

This sequence joins TRBV9 and TRBJ2-5; D might be TRBD2 (6 bases). Trimming stripped 5 bases from V and 5 bases from J, with 19 bases between. CDR3 length: 15 residues. Per germline, CDR1 SGDLS and CDR2 YYNGEE. The CDR3 DNA reads TGTGCCAGCAGTGAGGCCTCCGGGAGCGCCGAGACCCAGTACTTC. Translated: CASSEASGSAETQYF.

This clone was observed a handful of times. The chain recombines TRBV5-6 with TRBJ2-7, with D perhaps TRBD1 (5 bases). Trimming took 1 base from V and 4 from J, leaving 15 bases between them. The germline V gene has CDR1 SGHDT and CDR2 YYEEEE. This CDR3 is built from 15 residues. The CDR3 region is CASSLNPGNEYEQYF. The CDR3 DNA is TGTGCCAGCAGCTTGAACCCAGGGAATGAGTACGAGCAGTACTTC.

This chain links TRBV7-9 with TRBJ1-2; no reliable D call. The V gene lost 2 bases and the J gene lost 2 bases, with 9 bases spanning the gap. Germline CDR1 and CDR2: SEHNR and FQNEAQ (reference sequence). The CDR3 is 14 amino acids. The CDR3 sequence: CASSLSGRNYGYTF. Written as DNA, the CDR3 is TGTGCCAGCAGCTTAAGTGGGAGAAACTATGGCTACACCTTC.

This clone was counted a single time. CDR3 nucleotide sequence: TGTGCCAGCGGGCGACAGGGATTCTACGAGCAGTACTTC. It encodes CASGRQGFYEQYF. The V gene is TRBV27, the J gene TRBJ2-7; 7 bases are a match to TRBD1. The CDR3 has 13 residues. V was clipped by 8 bases and J by 3 bases; unmatched bases: 7. The germline V gene encodes CDR1 MNHEY and CDR2 SMNVEV (reference sequence).

The genes are TRBV2 and TRBJ2-1; D remains ambiguous. The CDR3 is 15 residues long. Germline V CDR1 and CDR2: SNHLY, FYNNEI. The germline V and J ends were trimmed by 8 bases and 0 bases, with 14 bases remaining between them. This CDR3 is CASAQSTSSYNEQFF. DNA of the CDR3: TGTGCCAGCGCTCAATCAACGAGCTCCTACAATGAGCAGTTCTTC. Using reference TRBV2 and TRBJ2-1 for the parts outside the CDR3, the full variable domain is EPEVTQTPSHQVTQMGQEVILRCVPISNHLYFYWYRQILGQKVEFLVSFYNNEISEKSEIFDDQFSVERPDGSNFTLKIRSTKLEDSAMYFCASAQSTSSYNEQFFGPGTRLTVL.

The chain carries TRBV19 and TRBJ2-1; 12 positions match TRBD2. CDR1 LNHDA and CDR2 SQIVND come from the germline V gene (reference sequence). With V trimmed by 6 bases and J by 6 bases, 3 bases remained unmatched. The CDR3 is 14 residues long. The CDR3 protein is CASSWTSGINEQFF. In nucleotides, the CDR3 is TGTGCCAGTAGCTGGACTAGCGGGATCAATGAGCAGTTCTTC.

There are a few counts of this clone. The chain carries TRBV2 and TRBJ2-1, with 7 bases lining up with TRBD1. V was clipped by 7 bases and J by 12 bases; unmatched bases: 6. In germline, CDR1 is SNHLY, CDR2 FYNNEI. CDR3 length: 11 amino acids. The CDR3 loop reads CASITTGRQFF. The CDR3 nucleotides are TGTGCCAGCATTACGACAGGGCGGCAGTTCTTC.

The chain couples TRBV9 to TRBJ2-1, with a possible D match to TRBD2 (5 bases). Looked up from germline, CDR1 is SGDLS and CDR2 is YYNGEE. The CDR3 covers 12 residues. Trimming left V 7 bases short and J 5 bases short, with 10 bases between. In nucleotides, the CDR3 is TGTGCCAGCCGTGGACTCGACAATGAGCAGTTCTTC. It codes for CASRGLDNEQFF.

CDR3 DNA: TGTGCCAGTAGTATAGCCCAGGGGTGGGCAAATTGGGGAGAGCAGTTCTTC. Translating gives CASSIAQGWANWGEQFF. This chain joins TRBV19 and TRBJ2-1, with TRBD1 as a possible D gene (6 bases). The CDR3 covers 17 residues. Trimming stripped 1 base from V and 10 bases from J, with 23 bases between. Germline V lookup: CDR1 LNHDA, CDR2 SQIVND (reference sequence).

The gene calls are TRBV7-2 and TRBJ2-7, with D tentatively TRBD2 (5 bases). The CDR3 spans 15 residues. CDR1 is SGHTA, CDR2 FQGNSA, per germline. V was clipped by 1 base and J by 5 bases, with 15 bases between them. CDR3: CASSLVGNEIDEQYF. The CDR3, as DNA: TGTGCCAGCAGCTTAGTCGGGAACGAGATCGACGAGCAGTACTTC.